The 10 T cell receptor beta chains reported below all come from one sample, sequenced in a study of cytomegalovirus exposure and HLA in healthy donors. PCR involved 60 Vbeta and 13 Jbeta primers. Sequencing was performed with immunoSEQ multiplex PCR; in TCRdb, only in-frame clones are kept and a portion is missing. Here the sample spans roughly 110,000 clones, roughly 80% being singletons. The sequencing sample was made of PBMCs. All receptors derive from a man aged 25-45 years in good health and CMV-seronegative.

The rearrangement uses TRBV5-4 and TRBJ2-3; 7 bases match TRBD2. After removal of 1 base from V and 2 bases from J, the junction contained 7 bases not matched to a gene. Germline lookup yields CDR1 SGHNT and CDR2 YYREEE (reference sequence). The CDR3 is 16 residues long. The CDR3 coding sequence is TGTGCCAGCAGCTTGAGGCGGGAGATGGTCACAGATACGCAGTATTTT. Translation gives CASSLRREMVTDTQYF.

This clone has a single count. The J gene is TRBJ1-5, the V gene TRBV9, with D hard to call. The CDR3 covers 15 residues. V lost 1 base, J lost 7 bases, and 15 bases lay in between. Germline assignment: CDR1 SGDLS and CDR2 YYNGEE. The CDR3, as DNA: TGTGCCAGCAGCGTATCGTCGGGGAACGGGCAGCCCCAGCATTTT. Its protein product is CASSVSSGNGQPQHF.

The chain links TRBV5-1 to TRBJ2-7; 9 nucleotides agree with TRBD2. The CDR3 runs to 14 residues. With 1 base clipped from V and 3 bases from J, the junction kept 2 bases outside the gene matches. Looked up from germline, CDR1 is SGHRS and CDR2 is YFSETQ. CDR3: CASSLSSGVYEQYF. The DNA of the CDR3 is TGCGCCAGCAGCTTGTCTAGCGGGGTCTACGAGCAGTACTTC.

CDR3 in amino acids: CASSNRLLGEAQYF. CDR3 coding DNA: TGCGCCAGCAGCAACAGACTACTGGGGGAGGCCCAGTACTTC. This chain joins TRBV5-1 and TRBJ2-5; the D gene is possibly TRBD2 (6 bases). This CDR3 is built from 14 residues. Trimming cost V 4 bases and J 9 bases, with 19 bases left between them. Per the germline V gene, CDR1 is SGHRS and CDR2 is YFSETQ.

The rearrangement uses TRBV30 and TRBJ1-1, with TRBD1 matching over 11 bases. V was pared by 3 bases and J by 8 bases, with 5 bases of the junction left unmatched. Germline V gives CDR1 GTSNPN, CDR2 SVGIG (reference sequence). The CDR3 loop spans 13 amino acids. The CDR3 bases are TGTGCCTGGAGCCCGGACAGGGGGCAAGAAGCTTTCTTT. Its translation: CAWSPDRGQEAFF.

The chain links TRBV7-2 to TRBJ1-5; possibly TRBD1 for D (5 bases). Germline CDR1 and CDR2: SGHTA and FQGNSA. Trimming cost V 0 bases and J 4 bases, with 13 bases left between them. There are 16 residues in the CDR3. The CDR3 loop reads CASSLASSGKNQPQHF. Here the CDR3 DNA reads TGTGCCAGCAGCTTAGCTTCGTCAGGGAAAAATCAGCCCCAGCATTTT.

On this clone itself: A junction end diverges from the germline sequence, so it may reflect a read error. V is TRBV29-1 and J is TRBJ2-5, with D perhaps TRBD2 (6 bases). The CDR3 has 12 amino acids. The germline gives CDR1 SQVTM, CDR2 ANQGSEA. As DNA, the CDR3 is TGCAGCGTTGCCACTAGCCAAGGGACCCAGTACTTC. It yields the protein CSVATSQGTQYF.

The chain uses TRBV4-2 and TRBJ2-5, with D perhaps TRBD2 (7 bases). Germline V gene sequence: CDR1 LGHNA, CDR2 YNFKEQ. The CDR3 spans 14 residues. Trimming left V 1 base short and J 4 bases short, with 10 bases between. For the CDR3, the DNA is TGTGCCAGCAGCCAAGGGGAGGGGGTAGAGACCCAGTACTTC. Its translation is CASSQGEGVETQYF.

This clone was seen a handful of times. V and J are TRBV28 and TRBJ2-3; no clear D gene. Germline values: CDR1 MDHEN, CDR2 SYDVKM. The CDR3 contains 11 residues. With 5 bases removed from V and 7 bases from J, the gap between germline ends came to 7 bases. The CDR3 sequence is CASSNRYTQYF. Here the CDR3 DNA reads TGTGCCAGCAGTAATCGGTATACGCAGTATTTT.

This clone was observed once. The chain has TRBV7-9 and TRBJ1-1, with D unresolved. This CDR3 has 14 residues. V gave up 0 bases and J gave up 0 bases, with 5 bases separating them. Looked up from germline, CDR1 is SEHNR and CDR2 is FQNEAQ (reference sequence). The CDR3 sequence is CASSLAAMNTEAFF. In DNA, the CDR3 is TGTGCCAGCAGCTTAGCAGCGATGAACACTGAAGCTTTCTTT.